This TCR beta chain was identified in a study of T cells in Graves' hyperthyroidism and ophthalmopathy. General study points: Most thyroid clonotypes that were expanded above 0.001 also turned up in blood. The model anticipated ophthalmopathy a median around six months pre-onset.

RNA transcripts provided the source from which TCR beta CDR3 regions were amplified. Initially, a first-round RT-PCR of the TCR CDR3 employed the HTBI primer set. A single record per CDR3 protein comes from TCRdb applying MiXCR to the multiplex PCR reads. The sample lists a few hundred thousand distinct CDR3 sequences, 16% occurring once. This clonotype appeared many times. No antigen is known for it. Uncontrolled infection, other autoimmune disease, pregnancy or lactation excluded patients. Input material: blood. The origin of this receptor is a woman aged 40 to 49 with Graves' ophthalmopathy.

Here the CDR3 DNA reads TGCGCCAGCAGCCCTAACACGGGACAGGGAATTGTGAACTATGGCTACACCTTC. It yields the protein CASSPNTGQGIVNYGYTF. The genes are TRBV5-1 and TRBJ1-2; TRBD1 matches at 9 bases. The V gene end was trimmed by 4 bases and the J gene end by 2 bases; junction bases not matched to a gene: 15. The CDR3 length is 18 residues. Germline V gene data show CDR1 as SGHRS and CDR2 as YFSETQ.